Listed below are T cell receptor beta chains from one sample, sequenced in a study of blood T cell repertoires in COVID-19. Assay used: immunoSEQ multiplex PCR; TCRdb lists only in-frame clones, some missing. Of roughly 250,000 clones listed, 80% to 85% are singletons. Source material: peripheral blood. The source of these receptors is a woman aged 40-49 years who had recovered from COVID-19. Both conserved end residues are part of each CDR3. A D gene is named only where the DNA matches it firmly. A row's size may be missing; if present it is once, few, many or a size class.

j_call | v_call | clone_size | d_call | cdr3_aa | cdr3_nt
TRBJ1-1 | TRBV5-1 | . | . | CASSLGDNLNTEAFF | TGCGCCAGCAGCTTGGGGGACAATCTGAACACTGAAGCTTTCTTT
TRBJ2-5 | TRBV10-3 | . | TRBD2 | CAISDPSGEKTQYF | TGTGCCATCAGTGACCCTAGCGGGGAAAAGACCCAGTACTTC
TRBJ2-1 | TRBV4-1 | . | TRBD2 | CASSLTPGTSANEQFF | TGCGCCAGCAGCCTTACCCCCGGGACTAGTGCCAATGAGCAGTTCTTC
TRBJ1-2 | TRBV5-6 | few | . | CASSLEGRGGYTF | TGTGCCAGCAGCTTGGAGGGGCGCGGAGGCTACACCTTC
TRBJ2-2 | TRBV27 | . | TRBD2 | CASSAGLASGELFF | TGTGCCAGCAGCGCGGGACTAGCGTCCGGGGAGCTGTTTTTT
TRBJ1-1 | TRBV2 | once | . | CASSGRPAEAFF | TGTGCCAGCAGTGGGAGGCCGGCTGAAGCTTTCTTT
TRBJ2-3 | TRBV18 | few | . | CASSPARSTDTQYF | TGTGCCAGCTCACCTGCTAGGAGCACAGATACGCAGTATTTT
TRBJ1-3 | TRBV19 | once | TRBD1 | CASSISPTGTGNTIYF | TGTGCCAGTAGTATCTCACCGACAGGGACGGGAAACACCATATATTTT
TRBJ2-7 | TRBV6-5 | . | TRBD1 | CASSYSPGTGPYEQYF | TGTGCCAGCAGTTACTCCCCCGGGACAGGGCCGTACGAGCAGTACTTC
TRBJ2-7 | TRBV2 | . | . | CASSPRRETYEQYF | TGTGCCAGCAGTCCCCGGCGGGAAACCTACGAGCAGTACTTC
TRBJ2-6 | TRBV11-3 | once | . | CANPNDRPLWANVLTF | TGTGCCAACCCCAATGACAGGCCCCTCTGGGCCAACGTCCTGACTTTC
TRBJ1-6 | TRBV4-1 | few | . | CASSQDSSSYNSPLHF | TGCGCCAGCAGCCAAGATTCGAGCTCCTATAATTCACCCCTCCACTTT
TRBJ2-7 | TRBV24-1 | . | . | CATSEGSLVEQYF | TGTGCCACCAGTGAGGGCAGTTTAGTCGAGCAGTACTTC
TRBJ2-7 | TRBV6-5 | . | TRBD1 | CASKGTGSPEQYF | TGTGCCAGCAAGGGGACAGGGTCCCCCGAGCAGTACTTC
TRBJ1-3 | TRBV5-1 | . | . | CASSRGDRYSGNTIYF | TGCGCCAGCAGCAGGGGAGACAGGTACTCTGGAAACACCATATATTTT
TRBJ2-1 | TRBV20-1 | . | . | CSASSLARRNEQFF | TGCAGTGCTAGTTCGCTAGCGAGGCGCAATGAGCAGTTCTTC
TRBJ2-3 | TRBV29-1 | . | . | CSASPNTQYF | TGCAGCGCGTCCCCAAATACGCAGTATTTT